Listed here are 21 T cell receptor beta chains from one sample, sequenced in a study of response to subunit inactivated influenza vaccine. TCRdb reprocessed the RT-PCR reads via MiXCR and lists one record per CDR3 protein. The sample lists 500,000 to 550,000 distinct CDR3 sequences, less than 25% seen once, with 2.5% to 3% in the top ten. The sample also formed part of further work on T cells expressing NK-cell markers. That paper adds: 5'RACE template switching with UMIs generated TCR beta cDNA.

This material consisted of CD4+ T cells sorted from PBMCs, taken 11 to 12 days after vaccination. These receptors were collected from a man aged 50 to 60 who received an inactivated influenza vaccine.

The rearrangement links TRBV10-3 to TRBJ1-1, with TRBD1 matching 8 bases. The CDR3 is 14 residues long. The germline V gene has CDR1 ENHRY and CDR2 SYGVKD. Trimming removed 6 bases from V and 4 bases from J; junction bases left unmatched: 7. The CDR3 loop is CAISDSGGSTEAFF. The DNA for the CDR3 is TGTGCCATCAGCGATTCAGGGGGCAGCACTGAAGCTTTCTTT.

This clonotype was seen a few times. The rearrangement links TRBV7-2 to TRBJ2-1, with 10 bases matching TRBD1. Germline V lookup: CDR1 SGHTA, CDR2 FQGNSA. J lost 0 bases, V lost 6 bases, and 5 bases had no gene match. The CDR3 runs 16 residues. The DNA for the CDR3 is TGTGCCAGCAGGACAGGGGGCGGAAGCTCCTACAATGAGCAGTTCTTC. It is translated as CASRTGGGSSYNEQFF.

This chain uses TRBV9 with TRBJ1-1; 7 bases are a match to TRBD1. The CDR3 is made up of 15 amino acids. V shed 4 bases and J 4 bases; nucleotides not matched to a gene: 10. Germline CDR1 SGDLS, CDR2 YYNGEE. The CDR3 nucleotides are TGTGCCAGCAGCCCGCGAGGGGGACAGCGCACTGAAGCTTTCTTT. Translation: CASSPRGGQRTEAFF. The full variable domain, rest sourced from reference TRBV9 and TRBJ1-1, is DSGVTQTPKHLITATGQRVTLRCSPRSGDLSVYWYQQSLDQGLQFLIQYYNGEERAKGNILERFSAQQFPDLHSELNLSSLELGDSALYFCASSPRGGQRTEAFFGQGTRLTVV.

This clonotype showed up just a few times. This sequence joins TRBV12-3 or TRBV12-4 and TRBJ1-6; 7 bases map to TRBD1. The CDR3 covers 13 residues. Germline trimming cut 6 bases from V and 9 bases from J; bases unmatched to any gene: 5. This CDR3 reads CASRDRTGSPLHF. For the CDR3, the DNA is TGTGCCAGCAGGGACCGGACAGGTTCACCCCTCCACTTT.

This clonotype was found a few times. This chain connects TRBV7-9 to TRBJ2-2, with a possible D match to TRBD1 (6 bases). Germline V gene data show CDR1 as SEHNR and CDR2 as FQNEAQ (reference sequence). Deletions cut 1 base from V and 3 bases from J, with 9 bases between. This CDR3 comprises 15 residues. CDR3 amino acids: CASSLVDSYTGELFF. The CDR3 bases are TGTGCCAGCAGCTTAGTGGACAGTTACACCGGGGAGCTGTTTTTT.

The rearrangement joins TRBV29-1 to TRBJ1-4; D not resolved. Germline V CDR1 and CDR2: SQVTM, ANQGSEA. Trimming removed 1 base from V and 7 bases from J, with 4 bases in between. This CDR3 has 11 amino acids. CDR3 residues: CSVEGSEKLFF. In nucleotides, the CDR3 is TGCAGCGTTGAAGGGAGTGAAAAACTGTTTTTT.

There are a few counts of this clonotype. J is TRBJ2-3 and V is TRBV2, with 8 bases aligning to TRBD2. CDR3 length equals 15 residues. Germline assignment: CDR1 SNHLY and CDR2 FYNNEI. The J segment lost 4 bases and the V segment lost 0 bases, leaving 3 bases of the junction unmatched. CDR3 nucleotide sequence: TGTGCCAGCAGTGAAGCGGGAGCGGGAGCAGATACGCAGTATTTT. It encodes CASSEAGAGADTQYF.

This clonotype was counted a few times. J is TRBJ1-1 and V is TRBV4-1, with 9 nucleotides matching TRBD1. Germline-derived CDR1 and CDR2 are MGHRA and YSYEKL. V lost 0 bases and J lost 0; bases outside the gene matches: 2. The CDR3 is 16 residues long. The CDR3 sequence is CASSQDGTGLNTEAFF. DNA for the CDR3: TGCGCCAGCAGCCAAGACGGGACAGGGTTGAACACTGAAGCTTTCTTT.

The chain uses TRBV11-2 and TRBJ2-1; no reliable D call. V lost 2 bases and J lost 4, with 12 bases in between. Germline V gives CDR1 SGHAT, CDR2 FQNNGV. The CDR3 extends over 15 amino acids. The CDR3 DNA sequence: TGTGCCAGCAGCTTAAACCCCCAGATATACAATGAGCAGTTCTTC. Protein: CASSLNPQIYNEQFF.

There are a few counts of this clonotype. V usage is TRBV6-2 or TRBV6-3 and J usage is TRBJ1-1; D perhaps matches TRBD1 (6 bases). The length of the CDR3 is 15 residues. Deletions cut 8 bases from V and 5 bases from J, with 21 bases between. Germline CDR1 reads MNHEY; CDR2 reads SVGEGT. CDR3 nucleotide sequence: TGTGCCAGCCGCTCGTTACAGGGCTCCGGGACTGAAGCTTTCTTT. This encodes CASRSLQGSGTEAFF.

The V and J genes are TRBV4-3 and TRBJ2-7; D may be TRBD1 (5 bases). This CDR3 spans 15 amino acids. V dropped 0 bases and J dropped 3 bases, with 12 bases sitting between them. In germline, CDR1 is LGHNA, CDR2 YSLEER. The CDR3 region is CASSQEASQGYEQYF. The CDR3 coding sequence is TGCGCCAGCAGCCAAGAAGCCAGTCAGGGCTACGAGCAGTACTTC.

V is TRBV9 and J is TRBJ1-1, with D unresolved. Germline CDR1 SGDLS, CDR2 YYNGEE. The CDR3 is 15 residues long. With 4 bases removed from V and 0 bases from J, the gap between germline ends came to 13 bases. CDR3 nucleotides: TGTGCCAGCAGCAAAAATCCCTCACTGAACACTGAAGCTTTCTTT. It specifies CASSKNPSLNTEAFF. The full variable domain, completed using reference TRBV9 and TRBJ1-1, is DSGVTQTPKHLITATGQRVTLRCSPRSGDLSVYWYQQSLDQGLQFLIQYYNGEERAKGNILERFSAQQFPDLHSELNLSSLELGDSALYFCASSKNPSLNTEAFFGQGTRLTVV.

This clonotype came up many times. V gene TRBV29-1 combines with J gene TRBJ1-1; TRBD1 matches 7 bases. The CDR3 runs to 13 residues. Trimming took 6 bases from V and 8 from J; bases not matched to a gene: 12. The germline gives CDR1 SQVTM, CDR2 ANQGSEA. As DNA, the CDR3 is TGCAGCGTGCGGACAGGCCAAAACTCCGAAGCTTTCTTT. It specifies CSVRTGQNSEAFF.

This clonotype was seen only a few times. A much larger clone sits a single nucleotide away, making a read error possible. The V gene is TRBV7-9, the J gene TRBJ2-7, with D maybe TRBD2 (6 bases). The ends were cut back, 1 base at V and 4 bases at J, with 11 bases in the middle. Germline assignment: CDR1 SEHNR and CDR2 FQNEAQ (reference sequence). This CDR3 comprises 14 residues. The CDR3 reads CASSLGSGRYEQYF. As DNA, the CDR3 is TGTGCCAGCAGCTTAGGGTCAGGGAGGTACGAGCAGTACTTC. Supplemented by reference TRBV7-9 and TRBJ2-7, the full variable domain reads DTGVSQNPRHKITKRGQNVTFRCDPISEHNRLYWYRQTLGQGPEFLTYFQNEAQLEKSRLLSDRFSAERPKGSFSTLEIQRTEQGDSAMYLCASSLGSGRYEQYFGPGTRLTVT.

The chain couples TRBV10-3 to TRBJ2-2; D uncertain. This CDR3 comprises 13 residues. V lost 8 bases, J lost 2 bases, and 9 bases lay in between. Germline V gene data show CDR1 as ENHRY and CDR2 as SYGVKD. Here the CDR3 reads CAIQAANTGELFF. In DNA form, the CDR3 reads TGTGCCATCCAGGCGGCCAACACCGGGGAGCTGTTTTTT.

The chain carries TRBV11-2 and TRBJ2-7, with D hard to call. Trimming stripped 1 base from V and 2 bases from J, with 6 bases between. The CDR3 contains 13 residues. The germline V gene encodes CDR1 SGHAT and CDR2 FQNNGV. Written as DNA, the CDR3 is TGTGCCAGCAGCTTAGCCAACGCCTACGAGCAGTACTTC. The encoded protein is CASSLANAYEQYF.

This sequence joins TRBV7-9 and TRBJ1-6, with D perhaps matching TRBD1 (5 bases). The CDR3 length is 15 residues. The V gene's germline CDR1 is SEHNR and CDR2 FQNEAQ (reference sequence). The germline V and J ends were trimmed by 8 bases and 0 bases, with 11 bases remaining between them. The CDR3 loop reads CASGTRYSYNSPLHF. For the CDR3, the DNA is TGTGCCAGCGGGACTCGATACTCCTATAATTCACCCCTCCACTTT.

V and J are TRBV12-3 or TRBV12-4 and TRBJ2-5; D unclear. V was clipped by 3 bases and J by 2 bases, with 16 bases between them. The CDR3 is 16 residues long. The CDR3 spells CASSFGPPRLQETQYF. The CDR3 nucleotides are TGTGCCAGCAGTTTTGGCCCACCCCGCCTGCAAGAGACCCAGTACTTC.

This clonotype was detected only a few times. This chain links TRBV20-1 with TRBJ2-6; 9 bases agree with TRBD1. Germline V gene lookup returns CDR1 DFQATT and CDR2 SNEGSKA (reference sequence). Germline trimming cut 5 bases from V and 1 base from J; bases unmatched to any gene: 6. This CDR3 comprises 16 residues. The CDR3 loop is CSAVTGGASGANVLTF. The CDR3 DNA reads TGCAGTGCTGTTACAGGGGGCGCGTCTGGGGCCAACGTCCTGACTTTC.

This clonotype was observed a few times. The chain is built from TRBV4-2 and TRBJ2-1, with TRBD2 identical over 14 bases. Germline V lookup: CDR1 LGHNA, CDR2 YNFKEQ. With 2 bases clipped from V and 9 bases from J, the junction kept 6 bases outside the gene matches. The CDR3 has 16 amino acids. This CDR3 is CASSQRGTSGSGEQFF. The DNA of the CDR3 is TGTGCCAGCAGCCAACGTGGGACTAGCGGGAGCGGTGAGCAGTTCTTC.

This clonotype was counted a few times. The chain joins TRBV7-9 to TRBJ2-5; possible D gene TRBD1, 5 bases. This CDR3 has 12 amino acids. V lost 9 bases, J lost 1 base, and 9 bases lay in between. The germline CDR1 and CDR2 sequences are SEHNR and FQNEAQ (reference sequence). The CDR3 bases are TGTGCCAGTCAGGACACCCAAGAGACCCAGTACTTC. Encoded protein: CASQDTQETQYF.